Presented here are 29 T cell receptor beta chains from one specimen sequenced in a study of control samples from healthy donors and cancer patients. Repertoires were generated with immunoSEQ multiplex PCR, while TCRdb's copy carries only in-frame clones and drops some. The sample lists about 110,000 clones; 90% were seen once. The specimen was blood. The source of these receptors is a human donor in good health. The donor label of this sample is uncertain.

The J gene is TRBJ1-6, the V gene TRBV11-2; possible D gene TRBD1, 5 bases. CDR3 size: 14 residues. The V and J ends lost 0 bases and 7 bases respectively, with 7 bases between them. Germline V lookup: CDR1 SGHAT, CDR2 FQNNGV. DNA for the CDR3: TGTGCCAGCAGCTTAGACAGGGTGAATTCACCCCTCCACTTT. Amino acid sequence: CASSLDRVNSPLHF.

The chain joins TRBV5-1 to TRBJ1-4; weak D call: TRBD1 (5 bases). V gave up 0 bases and J gave up 3 bases, with 12 bases separating them. CDR3 size: 16 residues. Germline-derived CDR1 and CDR2 are SGHRS and YFSETQ. The CDR3 spells CASSLAGRGANEKLFF. As DNA, the CDR3 is TGCGCCAGCAGCTTGGCTGGGAGGGGAGCTAATGAAAAACTGTTTTTT.

For the CDR3, the DNA is TGCAGTGCTAGTGACGGGCCGGGTGAAAAACTGTTTTTT. The encoded protein is CSASDGPGEKLFF. The rearrangement uses TRBV20-1 and TRBJ1-4, with D unclear. CDR1 is DFQATT, CDR2 SNEGSKA, per germline (reference sequence). The CDR3 consists of 13 residues. The V end was cut by 3 bases, the J end by 7 bases, with 12 bases between.

The rearrangement joins TRBV7-3 to TRBJ2-3; D is perhaps TRBD1 (5 bases). CDR1 SGHTA and CDR2 FQGTGA come from the germline V gene. Trimming cost V 3 bases and J 0 bases, with 10 bases left between them. The CDR3 totals 15 residues. The CDR3 DNA follows: TGTGCCAGCAGCTTTTTTGGGGCGAGCACAGATACGCAGTATTTT. It yields the protein CASSFFGASTDTQYF.

This clone appeared a single time. The V call is TRBV4-1, the J call TRBJ1-1; D is perhaps TRBD1 (5 bases). CDR1 is MGHRA and CDR2 is YSYEKL in the germline V gene. The V and J ends lost 3 bases and 11 bases respectively, with 19 bases between them. This CDR3 comprises 14 residues. CDR3 DNA: TGCGCCAGCAGCCACCTGGGCCGTCCAGAGGGGGCTTTCTTT. Its protein is CASSHLGRPEGAFF.

The chain is built from TRBV29-1 and TRBJ1-2; D unresolved. CDR3 length equals 11 residues. Germline lookup yields CDR1 SQVTM and CDR2 ANQGSEA. The CDR3 is CASPADYGYTF. The CDR3 nucleotides read TGCGCATCCCCGGCGGACTATGGCTACACCTTC.

Details on this clone: This sample includes further DNA sequences coding for the same CDR3. The chain uses TRBV27 and TRBJ2-1; D is unresolved. This CDR3 region has 14 residues. CDR1 and CDR2 from the germline V gene are MNHEY and SMNVEV (reference sequence). V was cut by 2 bases and J by 1 base, with 6 bases left in between. The DNA of the CDR3 is TGTGCCAGCAGTTTAAAAGGGTCCTACAATGAGCAGTTCTTC. This codes for CASSLKGSYNEQFF.

V and J are TRBV2 and TRBJ2-5; tentative D call: TRBD1 (6 bases). Trimming removed 7 bases from V and 3 bases from J, with 6 bases in between. The CDR3 length is 11 residues. CDR1 and CDR2 (germline): SNHLY, FYNNEI. The CDR3 sequence is CASNREETQYF. The CDR3 DNA sequence: TGTGCCAGCAACAGGGAAGAGACCCAGTACTTC.

The chain links TRBV5-8 to TRBJ2-3, with 7 bases that match TRBD1. Per the germline V gene, CDR1 is SGHTS and CDR2 is YDEGEE. V gave up 4 bases and J gave up 4 bases; unmatched junction bases: 15. The CDR3 totals 17 residues. The CDR3 DNA reads as TGTGCCAGCAGCCGGACACCGGGGAAGGGGGCGTCAGATACGCAGTATTTT. Translation: CASSRTPGKGASDTQYF.

This chain connects TRBV6-1 to TRBJ2-4, with 7 bases that match TRBD1. V shed 2 bases and J 0 bases; nucleotides not matched to a gene: 13. Germline values: CDR1 MNHNS, CDR2 SASEGT. This CDR3 is 19 amino acids long. The CDR3 reads CASSERDSVSNLAKNIQYF. The CDR3 bases are TGTGCCAGCAGTGAAAGGGACAGTGTATCAAATCTAGCCAAAAACATTCAGTACTTC.

V is TRBV2 and J is TRBJ1-2, with D maybe TRBD1 (5 bases). The CDR3 is 15 residues long. Germline V gene data show CDR1 as SNHLY and CDR2 as FYNNEI. Deletions cut 0 bases from V and 2 bases from J, with 10 bases between. CDR3 sequence: CASSEASGRNYGYTF. In nucleotides, the CDR3 is TGTGCCAGCAGTGAAGCCTCAGGGCGGAACTATGGCTACACCTTC.

As for this clone: The identical CDR3 is also encoded by other nucleotide sequences in the sample. This chain connects TRBV7-2 to TRBJ1-1; 12 nucleotides match TRBD1. V shed 4 bases and J 5 bases; nucleotides not matched to a gene: 14. CDR1 SGHTA and CDR2 FQGNSA come from the germline V gene. The CDR3 covers 18 residues. The CDR3 loop is CASSSPLGTGGASTEAFF. The DNA for the CDR3 is TGTGCCAGCAGCTCACCACTGGGGACAGGGGGCGCGAGTACTGAAGCTTTCTTT. Using reference TRBV7-2 and TRBJ1-1 for the parts outside the CDR3, the full variable domain is GAGVSQSPSNKVTEKGKDVELRCDPISGHTALYWYRQSLGQGLEFLIYFQGNSAPDKSGLPSDRFSAERTGGSVSTLTIQRTQQEDSAVYLCASSSPLGTGGASTEAFFGQGTRLTVV.

This clone was recorded a few times. The chain recombines TRBV21-1 with TRBJ2-5; TRBD2 reflects the table's D call only, with no check against the DNA. TRBV21-1 counts as a pseudogene. The CDR3 is made up of 12 amino acids. Here the CDR3 reads CASSTLQETQYF. The CDR3 DNA follows: TGTGCCAGCAGCACCCTACAAGAGACCCAGTACTTC.

This clone occurred once. This chain connects TRBV11-2 to TRBJ1-1; 7 bases match TRBD1. CDR1 SGHAT and CDR2 FQNNGV come from the germline V gene. This CDR3 region has 17 residues. With 3 bases clipped from V and 2 bases from J, the junction kept 12 bases outside the gene matches. The CDR3, as DNA: TGTGCCAGCAGCTTCCAAACTCCCGGGACAGCTAACACTGAAGCTTTCTTT. Amino acids: CASSFQTPGTANTEAFF.

V and J are TRBV25-1 and TRBJ1-4, with a weak D call TRBD1 (5 bases). The CDR3 extends over 14 amino acids. Germline V gene sequence: CDR1 MGHDK, CDR2 SYGVNS. The V and J ends lost 1 base and 8 bases respectively, with 11 bases between them. The CDR3 DNA follows: TGTGCCAGCAGTGAATGGGGACCCTCGGAAAAACTGTTTTTT. It encodes CASSEWGPSEKLFF.

This clone was counted a single time. This chain links TRBV10-3 with TRBJ1-1; D gene ambiguous. CDR3 length: 12 amino acids. Germline V lookup: CDR1 ENHRY, CDR2 SYGVKD. Trimming removed 8 bases from V and 0 bases from J, with 7 bases in between. CDR3 amino acids: CAISEVNTEAFF. The CDR3 DNA follows: TGTGCCATCTCGGAGGTGAACACTGAAGCTTTCTTT.

The DNA for the CDR3 is TGTGCCAGCAGCCCCGGGGGGGGGACAGATACGCAGTATTTT. Translating gives CASSPGGGTDTQYF. V and J are TRBV3-1 (or the pseudogene TRBV3-2) and TRBJ2-3; 8 positions match TRBD2. V dropped 4 bases and J dropped 3; count of bases not matched to a gene: 3. Germline V gene data show CDR1 as LGHDT and CDR2 as YNNKEL (reference sequence). The CDR3 spans 14 residues.

There are a few counts of this clone. The chain joins TRBV7-9 to TRBJ2-2; D may be TRBD1 or TRBD2 (5 bases each). This CDR3 has 16 amino acids. V dropped 7 bases and J dropped 1 base, with 16 bases sitting between them. The V gene's germline CDR1 is SEHNR and CDR2 FQNEAQ (reference sequence). The CDR3 reads CASTSPGTQNTGELFF. The CDR3 DNA follows: TGTGCCAGCACCTCACCCGGGACCCAGAACACCGGGGAGCTGTTTTTT.

This chain links TRBV2 with TRBJ2-3; no reliable D call. Germline V lookup: CDR1 SNHLY, CDR2 FYNNEI. The CDR3 covers 11 residues. V shed 3 bases and J shed 6 bases, with 4 bases lying between them. The CDR3 sequence is CASSDTDTQYF. CDR3 DNA: TGTGCCAGCAGTGACACTGATACGCAGTATTTT.

The CDR3 region has the DNA TGTGCCAGGGGTGGGAATGAGCAGTTCTTC. It encodes CARGGNEQFF. The V call is TRBV28, the J call TRBJ2-1, with no clear D. This CDR3 is built from 10 residues. The germline V and J ends were trimmed by 9 bases and 7 bases, with 7 bases remaining between them. Germline CDR1 reads MDHEN; CDR2 reads SYDVKM.

The genes are TRBV6-1 and TRBJ1-4; D not resolved. The germline V and J ends were trimmed by 0 bases and 6 bases, with 11 bases remaining between them. The CDR3 is made up of 15 amino acids. CDR1 is MNHNS, CDR2 SASEGT, per germline. This CDR3 reads CASSEARGRDEKLFF. In DNA form, the CDR3 reads TGTGCCAGCAGTGAAGCGCGGGGTCGGGATGAAAAACTGTTTTTT.

The chain employs TRBV10-2 and TRBJ2-3; 8 bases match TRBD2. J lost 1 base, V lost 3 bases, and 3 bases had no gene match. CDR1 is WSHSY and CDR2 is SAAADI in the germline V gene. CDR3 length: 15 residues. CDR3 in DNA: TGCGCCAGCAGTGACCCAGCGGGGGGCACAGATACGCAGTATTTT. It codes for CASSDPAGGTDTQYF.

In regard to this clone: Other DNA sequences in the same sample also yield this CDR3. This chain joins TRBV10-3 and TRBJ1-3; D might be TRBD1 (6 bases). CDR1 ENHRY and CDR2 SYGVKD come from the germline V gene. The CDR3 covers 14 residues. Trimming stripped 6 bases from V and 0 bases from J, with 9 bases between. CDR3 residues: CAISDRSSGNTIYF. CDR3 DNA: TGTGCCATCAGCGACAGGAGCTCTGGAAACACCATATATTTT.

The chain employs TRBV6-5 and TRBJ2-1, with 10 bases aligning to TRBD2. V was clipped by 6 bases and J by 6 bases; unmatched bases: 5. The CDR3 has 14 amino acids. In germline, CDR1 is MNHEY, CDR2 SVGAGI. The CDR3 nucleotides read TGTGCCAGCAGGTCCCTAGCGGGGGCCAATGAGCAGTTCTTC. As protein: CASRSLAGANEQFF.

The rearrangement links TRBV6-2 or TRBV6-3 to TRBJ1-2; no clear D. Germline values: CDR1 MNHEY, CDR2 SVGEGT. The CDR3 totals 11 residues. V dropped 2 bases and J dropped 12 bases, with 10 bases sitting between them. CDR3 nucleotides: TGTGCCAGCAGTTACGACCTTACTCACACCTTC. It specifies CASSYDLTHTF.

This clone was detected a few times. CDR3 protein: CASSKGGYQETQYF. As DNA, the CDR3 is TGTGCCAGCAGCAAAGGAGGGTACCAAGAGACCCAGTACTTC. The rearrangement joins TRBV21-1 to TRBJ2-5; TRBD2, the table's D call, lacks a check against the DNA. TRBV21-1 is listed as a pseudogene. This CDR3 is built from 14 residues.

The chain combines TRBV4-1 with TRBJ2-7; D is possibly TRBD1 (5 bases). The CDR3 has 14 amino acids. V lost 3 bases and J lost 2, with 11 bases in between. The germline CDR1 and CDR2 sequences are MGHRA and YSYEKL. CDR3 loop: CASSQPGNPYEQYF. CDR3 nucleotides: TGCGCCAGCAGCCAGCCAGGGAACCCCTACGAGCAGTACTTC.

This clone came up a few times. This chain uses TRBV6-5 with TRBJ1-2; D is ambiguous. The CDR3 has 11 amino acids. In germline, CDR1 is MNHEY, CDR2 SVGAGI. V lost 2 bases and J 8 bases, leaving 6 bases between the germline ends. The CDR3 DNA sequence: TGTGCCAGCAGTTACAGAGGAGGCTACACCTTC. This sequence encodes CASSYRGGYTF.

The chain joins TRBV6-5 to TRBJ2-7, with 12 positions matching TRBD1. In germline, CDR1 is MNHEY, CDR2 SVGAGI. This CDR3 comprises 13 residues. J lost 5 bases, V lost 5 bases, and 1 base had no gene match. The CDR3 DNA reads TGTGCCAGCAGTAGGGACAGGGGGCACGAGCAGTACGTC. Its translation is CASSRDRGHEQYV.